This T cell receptor beta chain stems from a study of cytomegalovirus exposure and HLA in healthy donors. Broader study findings: Immune exposure data for these donors was limited to CMV serostatus. Later analysis showed most CMV-associated TCR beta chains appearing HLA-restricted.

V lost 6 bases to trimming and J lost 3 bases, with 12 bases between them. The CDR3 runs to 13 residues. Germline loops: CDR1 MNHEY, CDR2 SVGAGI. With regard to this clone: Antigen specificity is unknown.

Healthy bone marrow donors supplied every sample. Primers included in the PCR were 60 Vbeta and 13 Jbeta primers. Assay: immunoSEQ multiplex PCR; the TCRdb copy retains only in-frame clones and omits some. The data contain fewer than 150,000 clones, 65% to 85% of them singletons. Sequencing was done on a sample of PBMCs. The TCR originated in a man aged 45 to 65 in good health and CMV-seropositive. This sequence joins TRBV6-5 and TRBJ2-7, with no clear D. This CDR3 is CASRVDTRYEQYF. The CDR3 DNA sequence: TGTGCCAGCAGAGTCGACACTCGCTACGAGCAGTACTTC.